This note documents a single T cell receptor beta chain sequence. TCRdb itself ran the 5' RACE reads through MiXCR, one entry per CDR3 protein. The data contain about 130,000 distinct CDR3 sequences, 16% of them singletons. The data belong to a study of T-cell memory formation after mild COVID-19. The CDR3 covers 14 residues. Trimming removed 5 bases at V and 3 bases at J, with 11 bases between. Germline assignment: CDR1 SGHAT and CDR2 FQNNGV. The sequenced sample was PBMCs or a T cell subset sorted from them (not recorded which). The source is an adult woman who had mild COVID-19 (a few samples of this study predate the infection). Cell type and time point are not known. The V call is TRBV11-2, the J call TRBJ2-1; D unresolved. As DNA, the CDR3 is TGTGCCAGCAGCCCCCCGGGTTTCTACAATGAGCAGTTCTTC. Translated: CASSPPGFYNEQFF.